The rows below give T cell receptor beta chains drawn from one sample of a study of control samples from healthy donors and cancer patients. This table comes from immunoSEQ multiplex PCR, and its TCRdb copy is limited to in-frame clones, with some not included. The repertoire consists of some 130,000 clones, with over 75% occurring once and the leading ten covering about 2.7%. Sequencing was performed on blood. Receptors were obtained from a man aged 35 to 55 in good health. Each CDR3 is given with its conserved first and last residue. Fields, in order: clone size, D gene, J gene, V gene, CDR3 protein, CDR3 DNA. A D gene is named only where the DNA matches it firmly. The size entry is marked missing in some rows and otherwise reads once, few, many or a size class.

NA | NA | TRBJ1-1 | TRBV5-4 | CASTPGRLPTEAFF | TGTGCCAGCACCCCGGGTCGGCTGCCCACTGAAGCTTTCTTT
NA | NA | TRBJ2-1 | TRBV5-1 | CASSRTGTLYNEQFF | TGCGCCAGCAGCCGAACCGGGACTCTCTACAATGAGCAGTTCTTC
NA | NA | TRBJ2-5 | TRBV12-3/TRBV12-4 | CASSLVRAQTQYF | TGTGCCAGCAGTTTAGTACGGGCACAGACCCAGTACTTC
NA | NA | TRBJ1-1 | TRBV11-2 | CASSLMPATEAFF | TGTGCCAGCAGCTTAATGCCAGCCACTGAAGCTTTCTTT
NA | NA | TRBJ2-3 | TRBV4-1 | CASSQDFVSGLRSTDTQYF | TGCGCCAGCAGCCAAGACTTCGTATCGGGACTGCGAAGCACAGATACGCAGTATTTT
NA | TRBD2 | TRBJ2-5 | TRBV7-6 | CASSQRLAGDQETQYF | TGTGCCAGCAGCCAGCGGTTAGCGGGGGACCAAGAGACCCAGTACTTC
few | TRBD1 | TRBJ1-1 | TRBV5-1 | CASSLGRGPGNTEAFF | TGCGCCAGCAGCTTAGGTAGGGGGCCCGGGAACACTGAAGCTTTCTTT
once | TRBD1 | TRBJ1-1 | TRBV2 | CASGGQGLTEAFF | TGTGCCAGCGGCGGACAGGGCCTCACTGAAGCTTTCTTT
NA | TRBD2 | TRBJ2-7 | TRBV19 | CASTSAGTSGYEQYF | TGTGCCAGTACCTCCGCCGGGACTAGCGGATACGAGCAGTACTTC
NA | TRBD1 | TRBJ1-6 | TRBV3-1/TRBV3-2 | CASSRQGILHF | TGTGCCAGCAGCCGACAGGGAATTCTCCACTTT
NA | NA | TRBJ1-2 | TRBV7-9 | CASSLIRAFNYGYTF | TGTGCCAGCAGCTTGATCAGGGCGTTTAACTATGGCTACACCTTC
once | NA | TRBJ2-5 | TRBV15 | CATSKSVQETQYF | TGTGCCACCAGCAAGTCGGTACAAGAGACCCAGTACTTC
NA | TRBD2 | TRBJ2-2 | TRBV7-8 | CASSPLAGMWSGTGELFF | TGTGCCAGCAGCCCACTAGCGGGGATGTGGTCGGGCACCGGGGAGCTGTTTTTT
NA | NA | TRBJ1-4 | TRBV2 | CASRYNRGSSNEKLFF | TGTGCCAGCCGATATAATAGGGGGTCTTCAAATGAAAAACTGTTTTTT
NA | NA | TRBJ1-3 | TRBV3-1/TRBV3-2 | CASSFRLSSGNTIYF | TGTGCCAGCAGCTTCCGACTGAGCTCTGGAAACACCATATATTTT
NA | NA | TRBJ2-1 | TRBV5-4 | CASSGGSLDNEQFF | TGTGCCAGCAGCGGGGGGAGTCTAGACAATGAGCAGTTCTTC
few | TRBD2 | TRBJ2-2 | TRBV7-3 | CASSPRTSQTGELFF | TGTGCCAGCAGTCCGAGGACTAGTCAGACCGGGGAGCTGTTTTTT
few | TRBD1 | TRBJ1-3 | TRBV19 | CASRDRGASGNTIYF | TGTGCCAGTAGGGACAGGGGAGCCTCTGGAAACACCATATATTTT
NA | TRBD1 | TRBJ2-2 | TRBV11-2 | CASSKLDRGRFDFTGELFF | TGTGCCAGCAGCAAGTTGGACAGGGGGAGGTTCGATTTCACCGGGGAGCTGTTTTTT
NA | TRBD1 | TRBJ1-5 | TRBV5-1 | CASSLSDREPQHF | TGCGCCAGCAGCCTTTCCGACAGGGAGCCCCAGCATTTT
NA | TRBD1 | TRBJ1-1 | TRBV2 | CASSGQGGMNTEAFF | TGTGCCAGCAGTGGACAGGGGGGGATGAACACTGAAGCTTTCTTT
NA | TRBD2 | TRBJ2-2 | TRBV10-3 | CATMTSVNTGELFF | TGTGCCACGATGACTAGCGTGAACACCGGGGAGCTGTTTTTT
once | NA | TRBJ2-5 | TRBV28 | CASSSMEGARAETQYF | TGTGCCAGCAGTTCAATGGAGGGCGCTAGGGCAGAGACCCAGTACTTC
once | NA | TRBJ1-1 | TRBV9 | CASSVRGDVTEAFF | TGTGCCAGCAGCGTCCGGGGGGACGTCACTGAAGCTTTCTTT
NA | NA | TRBJ1-5 | TRBV2 | CASSGIGAGGAQPQHF | TGTGCCAGCAGTGGAATCGGGGCCGGGGGCGCTCAGCCCCAGCATTTT
once | NA | TRBJ1-1 | TRBV5-4 | CASSLSSDTEAFF | TGTGCCAGCAGCTTGTCGTCAGACACTGAAGCTTTCTTT
once | NA | TRBJ1-6 | TRBV12-3/TRBV12-4 | CASSLGGASPLHF | TGTGCCAGCAGTTTAGGCGGTGCTTCACCCCTCCACTTT
once | TRBD1 | TRBJ2-2 | TRBV6-4 | CASSLRQGKGGELFF | TGTGCCAGCAGCCTACGACAGGGGAAAGGCGGGGAGCTGTTTTTT
NA | NA | TRBJ2-7 | TRBV7-2 | CASSSAYEQYF | TGTGCCAGCAGCTCCGCATACGAGCAGTACTTC
NA | NA | TRBJ1-5 | TRBV18 | CASSAGRGDQPQHF | TGTGCCAGCTCAGCCGGACGGGGGGATCAGCCCCAGCATTTT
NA | NA | TRBJ1-6 | TRBV15 | CATSRDGLTAPLHF | TGTGCCACCAGCAGGGACGGTCTTACGGCACCCCTCCACTTT
NA | NA | TRBJ1-2 | TRBV5-4 | CASSFPQGFYGYTF | TGTGCCAGCAGCTTTCCACAGGGCTTTTATGGCTACACCTTC
once | NA | TRBJ1-4 | TRBV5-4 | CASSSGTWGEKLFF | TGTGCCAGCAGCTCCGGGACATGGGGTGAAAAACTGTTTTTT
NA | NA | TRBJ2-7 | TRBV3-1/TRBV3-2 | CASSQVSRVAYEQYF | TGTGCCAGCAGCCAAGTTAGTAGGGTAGCCTACGAGCAGTACTTC
NA | TRBD2 | TRBJ2-1 | TRBV6-5 | CASSYGLAVGEQFF | TGTGCCAGCAGTTACGGGCTAGCGGTCGGTGAGCAGTTCTTC
NA | NA | TRBJ2-5 | TRBV5-4 | CASSIGSEQTQYF | TGTGCCAGCAGTATCGGGAGCGAGCAGACCCAGTACTTC
NA | NA | TRBJ1-2 | TRBV29-1 | CSVLGGEGFNYGYTF | TGCAGCGTTTTAGGTGGGGAAGGATTTAACTATGGCTACACCTTC
NA | NA | TRBJ2-7 | TRBV12-3/TRBV12-4 | CASSKATGREQYF | TGTGCCAGCAGTAAGGCGACAGGCCGCGAGCAGTACTTC
NA | NA | TRBJ2-7 | TRBV9 | CASSYDGGFEQYF | TGTGCCAGCAGCTACGATGGAGGGTTCGAGCAGTACTTC
NA | TRBD1 | TRBJ1-1 | TRBV30 | CAWNGQGAVNTEAFF | TGTGCCTGGAACGGACAGGGGGCAGTAAACACTGAAGCTTTCTTT
NA | TRBD2 | TRBJ2-7 | TRBV5-1 | CASSYRGGAGEQYF | TGCGCCAGCAGCTACCGCGGGGGGGCGGGCGAGCAGTACTTC
NA | NA | TRBJ1-5 | TRBV29-1 | CSVETGASNQPQHF | TGCAGCGTTGAGACAGGAGCGAGCAATCAGCCCCAGCATTTT
NA | NA | TRBJ1-3 | TRBV7-3 | CASSPSSGNTIYF | TGTGCCAGCAGCCCCTCATCTGGAAACACCATATATTTT
once | NA | TRBJ1-1 | TRBV27 | CASSLWENTEAFF | TGTGCCAGCAGTTTATGGGAGAACACTGAAGCTTTCTTT